This entry lists 29 T cell receptor beta chains sequenced from one sample in a study of PD-1 blockade in classical Hodgkin lymphoma. Patients all relapsed after autologous stem cell transplantation, and there was variation in brentuximab vedotin exposure. Assay used: immunoSEQ multiplex PCR; TCRdb lists only in-frame clones, some missing. The sample gives 20,000 to 25,000 clones, roughly 78% of which show up once; under 20% is in the top ten. The sequenced sample was peripheral blood mononuclear cells (PBMCs), obtained before the second cycle of nivolumab. Receptors were obtained from a human donor with classical Hodgkin lymphoma.

A note on this clone: One end of the junction varies from germline; a read error may be responsible. The CDR3 DNA reads as TGTGCTAGCAGCTTGGGACTAGCGGGAGGGGAGACCCAGTACTTC. It is translated as CASSLGLAGGETQYF. The chain has TRBV7-7 and TRBJ2-5; TRBD2 aligns across 16 bases. The CDR3 runs to 15 residues. Germline CDR1 and CDR2: SSHAT and FNYEAQ (reference sequence).

The chain carries TRBV5-1 and TRBJ2-7; possible D gene TRBD1, 5 bases. The CDR3 runs 13 residues. The V end lost 4 bases, the J end lost 0 bases, and 8 bases lay between the germline ends. Germline assignment: CDR1 SGHRS and CDR2 YFSETQ. Written as DNA, the CDR3 is TGCGCCAGCAGCCAGGGCCCCTCCTACGAGCAGTACTTC. Translation: CASSQGPSYEQYF.

The V call is TRBV19, the J call TRBJ2-1, with 14 bases fitting TRBD2. Germline values: CDR1 LNHDA, CDR2 SQIVND (reference sequence). The CDR3 sequence is 15 residues long. V was clipped by 4 bases and J by 9 bases; unmatched bases: 5. The CDR3 loop is CASSKGLAGVIEQFF. In nucleotides, the CDR3 is TGTGCCAGTAGTAAGGGACTAGCGGGAGTGATTGAGCAGTTCTTC.

By share, this clone counts as large. The chain uses TRBV19 and TRBJ1-5, with a weak D call TRBD1 (5 bases). Germline values: CDR1 LNHDA, CDR2 SQIVND (reference sequence). The CDR3 extends over 15 amino acids. V shed 7 bases and J shed 0 bases, with 13 bases lying between them. This CDR3 reads CASIPHRFSNQPQHF. In DNA, the CDR3 is TGTGCCAGTATCCCCCACAGGTTTAGCAATCAGCCCCAGCATTTT.

This clone showed up just a few times. The V call is TRBV5-6, the J call TRBJ1-5, with 8 bases lining up with TRBD1. CDR1 is SGHDT and CDR2 is YYEEEE in the germline V gene. After removal of 4 bases from V and 5 bases from J, the junction contained 8 bases not matched to a gene. CDR3 length: 15 amino acids. The CDR3 is CASSNAGGGHQPQHF. CDR3 nucleotide sequence: TGTGCCAGCAGCAACGCAGGGGGCGGCCATCAGCCCCAGCATTTT.

As for this clone: The junction and the germline gene differ at one end; a read error may be behind it. The chain links TRBV7-9 to TRBJ2-3, with 11 bases lining up with TRBD2. CDR1 and CDR2 (germline): SEHNR, FQNEAQ (reference sequence). The CDR3 is 15 residues long. The CDR3 is CASSLAGGGADTQYF. CDR3 nucleotide sequence: TGTGCCAGCAGCCTAGCGGGGGGAGGGGCAGATACGCAGTATTTT.

This chain uses TRBV7-6 with TRBJ2-7; 9 bases align to TRBD1. CDR1 is SGHVS, CDR2 FNYEAQ, per germline. Germline trimming cut 3 bases from V and 4 bases from J; bases unmatched to any gene: 1. This CDR3 spans 13 amino acids. This CDR3 reads CASSLGTGYEQYV. In DNA form, the CDR3 reads TGTGCCAGCAGCTTGGGGACAGGGTACGAGCAGTACGTC.

This clone was observed once. CDR3 region: CASSPSPNGYTF. As DNA, the CDR3 is TGTGCCAGCAGCCCATCCCCTAACGGCTACACCTTC. This chain uses TRBV7-2 with TRBJ1-2; D remains unclear. The V gene lost 5 bases and the J gene lost 8 bases, with 12 bases spanning the gap. Germline V gene lookup returns CDR1 SGHTA and CDR2 FQGNSA. The CDR3 extends over 12 amino acids.

This clone appeared once. The CDR3 region is CAWSVSSYGYTF. In nucleotides, the CDR3 is TGTGCCTGGAGTGTAAGCTCCTATGGCTACACCTTC. V gene TRBV30 combines with J gene TRBJ1-2; the D is unclear. Germline CDR1 reads GTSNPN; CDR2 reads SVGIG (reference sequence). V dropped 0 bases and J dropped 4 bases, with 6 bases sitting between them. The CDR3 is 12 residues long. The complete variable domain, with remaining parts taken from reference TRBV30 and TRBJ1-2, reads SQTIHQWPATLVQPVGSPLSLECTVEGTSNPNLYWYRQAAGRGLQLLFYSVGIGQISSEVPQNLSASRPQDRQFILSSKKLLLSDSGFYLCAWSVSSYGYTFGSGTRLTVV.

The chain joins TRBV10-2 to TRBJ1-1; 7 bases map to TRBD1. This CDR3 is built from 13 residues. Trimming cost V 5 bases and J 3 bases; bases outside gene matches: 3. The germline CDR1 and CDR2 sequences are WSHSY and SAAADI. This CDR3 is CASSSDRDTEAFF. CDR3 DNA: TGCGCCAGCAGTTCAGACAGGGACACTGAAGCTTTCTTT.

The chain combines TRBV5-6 with TRBJ1-6, with 7 bases fitting TRBD1. Trimming cost V 0 bases and J 9 bases; bases outside gene matches: 6. CDR1 and CDR2 (germline): SGHDT, YYEEEE. The CDR3 consists of 15 residues. The CDR3 DNA follows: TGTGCCAGCAGCTTGGGTGCGGGACAGCGTTCACCCCTCCACTTT. Residues: CASSLGAGQRSPLHF.

This chain links TRBV7-2 with TRBJ2-5; tentative D call: TRBD2 (7 bases). Germline V gives CDR1 SGHTA, CDR2 FQGNSA. Trimming shortened V by 0 bases and J by 12 bases, and 14 bases separated the two germline ends. This CDR3 is 13 amino acids long. CDR3 in amino acids: CASSLAGGPDEYF. DNA of the CDR3: TGTGCCAGCAGCTTAGCGGGGGGGCCAGATGAGTACTTC.

CDR3 sequence: CASSRVGIGYEQYV. In DNA, the CDR3 is TGTGCCAGCAGCAGAGTGGGGATTGGCTACGAGCAGTACGTC. The chain recombines TRBV5-8 with TRBJ2-7; D unclear. V lost 4 bases, J lost 3 bases, and 14 bases lay in between. This CDR3 is 14 amino acids long. Germline assignment: CDR1 SGHTS and CDR2 YDEGEE.

In its sample, this clone was seen once. The V and J genes are TRBV7-8 and TRBJ2-1, with a tentative D call TRBD1 (6 bases). CDR1 is SGHVS and CDR2 is FQNEAQ in the germline V gene. This CDR3 contains 14 residues. V was trimmed by 0 bases and J by 7 bases, leaving 10 bases between them. Here the CDR3 reads CASSLALGGNEQFF. The CDR3 DNA reads TGTGCCAGCAGCTTAGCGCTAGGGGGAAATGAGCAGTTCTTC.

The chain combines TRBV5-1 with TRBJ2-1; 7 bases align to TRBD2. Germline-derived CDR1 and CDR2 are SGHRS and YFSETQ. V dropped 6 bases and J dropped 3; count of bases not matched to a gene: 6. This CDR3 region has 14 residues. CDR3 coding DNA: TGCGCCAGCACCGGGAGCGGGATCTACAATGAGCAGTTCTTC. It codes for CASTGSGIYNEQFF.

The V and J genes are TRBV28 and TRBJ2-7, with 8 bases that match TRBD2. The CDR3 covers 14 residues. In germline, CDR1 is MDHEN, CDR2 SYDVKM. Trimming at V came to 2 bases and at J to 7 bases, leaving 7 bases not matched to a gene. The CDR3 region has the DNA TGTGCCAGCAGTTTAGCCGGGGGGGCGCGTGAGCAGTACGTC. This sequence encodes CASSLAGGAREQYV.

The gene calls are TRBV6-1 and TRBJ2-7; TRBD1 matches 7 bases. CDR3 length equals 14 residues. The trim removed 6 bases at V and 5 bases at J, leaving 10 bases unmatched. Looked up from germline, CDR1 is MNHNS and CDR2 is SASEGT. The CDR3 spells CASSPAPDRDEQYV. The CDR3 nucleotides read TGTGCCAGCAGCCCCGCCCCCGACAGGGACGAGCAGTACGTC.

The genes are TRBV5-4 and TRBJ2-1; 10 nucleotides match TRBD2. Germline V gene sequence: CDR1 SGHNT, CDR2 YYREEE (reference sequence). CDR3 length equals 16 residues. Germline trimming cut 3 bases from V and 7 bases from J; bases unmatched to any gene: 10. CDR3 in DNA: TGTGCCAGCAGCTCGGTAGCGGGAGGAGCGGGGAATGAGCAGTTCTTC. Protein: CASSSVAGGAGNEQFF.

J is TRBJ2-1 and V is TRBV10-3; D is possibly TRBD2 (6 bases). The germline V and J ends were trimmed by 0 bases and 5 bases, with 11 bases remaining between them. The CDR3 loop spans 15 amino acids. Per germline, CDR1 ENHRY and CDR2 SYGVKD. The chain's CDR3 is CAISESLAYNNEQFF. CDR3 nucleotides: TGTGCCATCAGTGAGTCCCTAGCGTATAACAATGAGCAGTTCTTC.

The gene calls are TRBV5-4 and TRBJ2-2; the D is unclear. Trimming shortened V by 1 base and J by 1 base, and 5 bases separated the two germline ends. This CDR3 is 14 amino acids long. Germline lookup yields CDR1 SGHNT and CDR2 YYREEE (reference sequence). CDR3 nucleotides: TGTGCCAGCAGCTTGAATGGGAACACCGGGGAGCTGTTTTTT. It encodes CASSLNGNTGELFF.

This rearrangement joins TRBV4-1 to TRBJ1-4; 7 bases agree with TRBD1. Germline-derived CDR1 and CDR2 are MGHRA and YSYEKL. The trim removed 3 bases at V and 8 bases at J, leaving 12 bases unmatched. CDR3 size: 16 residues. The CDR3 region is CASSQNLGGGQEKLFF. The CDR3 nucleotides are TGCGCCAGCAGCCAGAATTTAGGGGGCGGCCAGGAAAAACTGTTTTTT.

This clone has a handful of counts. This chain uses TRBV7-9 with TRBJ2-7; 7 bases match TRBD1. This CDR3 contains 13 residues. V lost 6 bases and J lost 3; bases outside the gene matches: 5. Germline V gene sequence: CDR1 SEHNR, CDR2 FQNEAQ (reference sequence). The CDR3 sequence is CASSLGQYYEQYV. CDR3 in DNA: TGTGCCAGCAGTTTGGGACAGTACTACGAGCAGTACGTC.

J is TRBJ2-5 and V is TRBV11-1; the D is unclear. CDR3 size: 14 residues. In germline, CDR1 is SGHAT, CDR2 FQDESV (reference sequence). Trimming removed 5 bases from V and 2 bases from J, with 12 bases in between. The CDR3 sequence: CASSPVSSQETQYF. The CDR3, as DNA: TGTGCCAGCAGCCCAGTCAGTTCTCAAGAGACCCAGTACTTC.

This chain links TRBV5-1 with TRBJ2-7, with TRBD2 matching over 13 bases. The CDR3 loop spans 17 amino acids. Germline CDR1 and CDR2: SGHRS and YFSETQ. V shed 4 bases and J 0 bases; nucleotides not matched to a gene: 7. The CDR3 DNA reads TGCGCCAGCAGCACGGGGACTAGCGGGACTATCTCCTACGAGCAGTACTTC. Its protein is CASSTGTSGTISYEQYF.

The chain combines TRBV15 with TRBJ1-1; D is undetermined. CDR1 and CDR2 (germline): LNHNV, YYDKDF (reference sequence). V gave up 4 bases and J gave up 2 bases, with 17 bases separating them. The length of the CDR3 is 16 residues. Here the CDR3 reads CATSMRAWPGNTEAFF. DNA of the CDR3: TGTGCCACCAGCATGCGCGCGTGGCCAGGCAACACTGAAGCTTTCTTT.

This chain connects TRBV7-4 to TRBJ2-7; D is uncertain. Germline V gives CDR1 SGHVT, CDR2 SQSDAQ. CDR3 size: 15 residues. The V end lost 1 base, the J end lost 5 bases, and 15 bases lay between the germline ends. The CDR3 sequence: CASSLGGSWGNEQYV. The CDR3 DNA reads as TGTGCCAGCAGCTTAGGAGGTAGCTGGGGAAACGAGCAGTACGTC.

This clone was recorded once. CDR3 protein: CASSQDGGMNTEAFF. The CDR3 coding sequence is TGCGCCAGCAGCCAAGATGGGGGGATGAACACTGAAGCTTTCTTT. V usage is TRBV4-3 and J usage is TRBJ1-1; TRBD1 might be the D (5 bases). The CDR3 runs 15 residues. CDR1 LGHNA and CDR2 YSLEER come from the germline V gene. V was clipped by 0 bases and J by 0 bases, with 8 bases between them.

V is TRBV6-1 and J is TRBJ1-2; D perhaps matches TRBD1 (6 bases). V was shortened by 10 bases and J by 2 bases, with 14 bases between the two germline ends. This CDR3 has 13 amino acids. Germline V gives CDR1 MNHNS, CDR2 SASEGT. The CDR3 sequence: CATLGGLNYGYTF. In DNA form, the CDR3 reads TGTGCCACCCTTGGGGGGCTGAACTATGGCTACACCTTC.

This clone appeared once. Additional DNA sequences in this sample encode the identical CDR3. The chain uses TRBV2 and TRBJ2-3, with 8 nucleotides matching TRBD2. The germline V gene has CDR1 SNHLY and CDR2 FYNNEI. The CDR3 sequence is 18 residues long. V trimming: 2 bases; J trimming: 3 bases; junction bases outside the gene matches: 13. The DNA for the CDR3 is TGTGCCAGCAGTGAACTACGGGGGGGGCCCGGGGTAACAGATACGCAGTATTTT. Translated, it gives CASSELRGGPGVTDTQYF.